The 20 T cell receptor beta chains listed next were all sequenced from one sample in a study of blood T cells in healthy people across ages. Through a sample-barcoded 5' primer and a J-beta primer mix, a second PCR was run for roughly 7 to 12 cycles. Via MiXCR, TCRdb re-called the 5' RACE reads, giving one row per CDR3 protein. This sample has about 1 million distinct CDR3 sequences; more than 40% occur once, and the top ten carry 15% to 20%. Material for sequencing was blood. Receptors were obtained from a woman aged 55-69 years in good health.

This chain links TRBV9 with TRBJ2-1, with 8 nucleotides matching TRBD2. The junction had 9 bases not matched to a gene; V was cut back by 0 bases and J by 10 bases. Germline V gene sequence: CDR1 SGDLS, CDR2 YYNGEE. This CDR3 is built from 15 residues. The CDR3, as DNA: TGTGCCAGCAGCGTAGAGGGGACGGGACTAGGGGAGCAGTTCTTC. Amino acids: CASSVEGTGLGEQFF.

This rearrangement joins TRBV20-1 to TRBJ2-3, with 8 bases matching TRBD2. The junction had 6 bases not matched to a gene; V was cut back by 6 bases and J by 1 base. Germline values: CDR1 DFQATT, CDR2 SNEGSKA (reference sequence). The CDR3 sequence is 14 residues long. The CDR3 loop reads CSAATSGGTDTQYF. Here the CDR3 DNA reads TGCAGTGCAGCTACTAGCGGCGGCACAGATACGCAGTATTTT.

The CDR3 DNA follows: TGCGCCAGCAGCTTGGTGGCTAGCGGGAGGGATGAGCAGTACTTC. It yields the protein CASSLVASGRDEQYF. The chain is built from TRBV5-1 and TRBJ2-5, with TRBD2 matching 12 bases. The CDR3 sequence is 15 residues long. Germline trimming cut 0 bases from V and 11 bases from J; bases unmatched to any gene: 8. Germline loops: CDR1 SGHRS, CDR2 YFSETQ.

The V gene is TRBV29-1, the J gene TRBJ2-2; 11 bases match TRBD2. Germline loops: CDR1 SQVTM, CDR2 ANQGSEA. The CDR3 contains 15 residues. The CDR3 DNA reads TGCAGTGCCCATCGGCTAGCGGGAGGCCCCGGGGAGCTGTTTTTT. This codes for CSAHRLAGGPGELFF.

The rearrangement joins TRBV6-1 to TRBJ1-1; 10 nucleotides agree with TRBD1. This CDR3 has 13 residues. The V gene's germline CDR1 is MNHNS and CDR2 SASEGT. V lost 8 bases and J lost 3; bases outside the gene matches: 3. CDR3 sequence reads: CASGTGAYTEAFF. DNA for the CDR3: TGTGCCAGCGGGACAGGGGCTTACACTGAAGCTTTCTTT.

The rearrangement links TRBV3-1 to TRBJ2-1, with TRBD2 matching over 11 bases. From germline, CDR1 is LGHDT and CDR2 YNNKEL (reference sequence). The length of the CDR3 is 16 residues. V was pared by 4 bases and J by 5 bases, with 7 bases of the junction left unmatched. This chain's CDR3 is CASSLVSGGAHNEQFF. The CDR3 region has the DNA TGTGCCAGCAGCCTCGTTAGCGGGGGGGCCCACAATGAGCAGTTCTTC.

V usage is TRBV28 and J usage is TRBJ1-5, with D hard to call. Germline V gene data show CDR1 as MDHEN and CDR2 as SYDVKM. The CDR3 extends over 12 amino acids. V was trimmed by 6 bases and J by 3 bases, leaving 6 bases between them. CDR3 coding DNA: TGTGCCAGCAGGGTGGTCAATCAGCCCCAGCATTTT. Encoded protein: CASRVVNQPQHF. The full variable domain, rest sourced from reference TRBV28 and TRBJ1-5, is DVKVTQSSRYLVKRTGEKVFLECVQDMDHENMFWYRQDPGLGLRLIYFSYDVKMKEKGDIPEGYSVSREKKERFSLILESASTNQTSMYLCASRVVNQPQHFGDGTRLSIL.

This clonotype has a handful of counts. The gene calls are TRBV29-1 and TRBJ1-2; D uncertain. Germline CDR1 and CDR2: SQVTM and ANQGSEA. This CDR3 is built from 8 residues. V dropped 5 bases and J dropped 6 bases, with 1 base sitting between them. The CDR3 protein is CSVNGYTF. The CDR3 DNA is TGCAGCGTTAATGGCTACACCTTC. The complete variable domain, with remaining parts taken from reference TRBV29-1 and TRBJ1-2, reads SAVISQKPSRDICQRGTSLTIQCQVDSQVTMMFWYRQQPGQSLTLIATANQGSEATYESGFVIDKFPISRPNLTFSTLTVSNMSPEDSSIYLCSVNGYTFGSGTRLTVV.

The CDR3: CASSLVGSGSYNEQYF. The CDR3 nucleotides read TGTGCCAGCAGCTTAGTTGGTAGCGGGAGTTACAATGAGCAGTACTTC. The chain couples TRBV11-1 to TRBJ2-5, with 9 positions matching TRBD2. This CDR3 contains 16 residues. V lost 1 base and J lost 11; bases outside the gene matches: 14. The germline V gene encodes CDR1 SGHAT and CDR2 FQDESV (reference sequence).

Of note for this clonotype: An end of the junction differs from the germline gene, which may be a read error. This chain joins TRBV12-3 or TRBV12-4 and TRBJ2-1; no firm D call. CDR3 size: 15 residues. The CDR3 nucleotides are TGTGTCAGCAGACCGACCACCCAGGCATACAATGAGCAGTTCTTC. Residues: CVSRPTTQAYNEQFF.

The chain uses TRBV6-5 and TRBJ2-7; the match to TRBD1 covers 9 bases. This CDR3 spans 16 amino acids. Germline assignment: CDR1 MNHEY and CDR2 SVGAGI. Losses at the gene ends were 5 bases for V and 2 bases for J; bases not matched to a gene: 10. Here the CDR3 reads CASSPWRGQGTYEQYF. The CDR3, as DNA: TGTGCCAGCAGTCCCTGGAGGGGACAGGGAACCTACGAGCAGTACTTC.

The rearrangement uses TRBV12-3 or TRBV12-4 and TRBJ2-1; D unclear. The CDR3 is made up of 13 amino acids. Deletions cut 6 bases from V and 8 bases from J, with 14 bases between. CDR3 nucleotide sequence: TGTGCCAGCAGCCCTTCCTGGCGTCATGAGCAGTTCTTC. Protein: CASSPSWRHEQFF.

The table lists this clonotype with a few counts. The V call is TRBV29-1, the J call TRBJ2-3, with TRBD1 matching over 9 bases. Trimming at V came to 7 bases and at J to 1 base, leaving 6 bases not matched to a gene. CDR1 and CDR2 (germline): SQVTM, ANQGSEA. The CDR3 is made up of 14 amino acids. CDR3 loop: CSAAGTGRTDTQYF. The CDR3 DNA reads TGCAGCGCCGCTGGGACAGGGCGCACAGATACGCAGTATTTT.

This chain joins TRBV6-1 and TRBJ2-7, with 8 bases identical to TRBD1. This CDR3 has 16 amino acids. Germline values: CDR1 MNHNS, CDR2 SASEGT. Trimming took 3 bases from V and 3 from J; bases not matched to a gene: 10. In nucleotides, the CDR3 is TGTGCCAGCAGTGATTACCCTATTACAGGGGGCTACGAGCAGTACTTC. It encodes CASSDYPITGGYEQYF.

This clonotype appeared many times. The chain combines TRBV7-9 with TRBJ1-6; D is uncertain. V lost 4 bases, J lost 5 bases, and 18 bases lay in between. The germline V gene has CDR1 SEHNR and CDR2 FQNEAQ (reference sequence). The CDR3 runs 17 residues. The CDR3 loop reads CASSSVTGLRDNSPLHF. CDR3 DNA sequence: TGTGCCAGCAGCTCCGTTACGGGGTTGAGAGATAATTCACCCCTCCACTTT. The variable domain in full, completed from reference TRBV7-9 and TRBJ1-6, reads DTGVSQNPRHKITKRGQNVTFRCDPISEHNRLYWYRQTLGQGPEFLTYFQNEAQLEKSRLLSDRFSAERPKGSFSTLEIQRTEQGDSAMYLCASSSVTGLRDNSPLHFGNGTRLTVT.

This chain uses TRBV28 with TRBJ2-7; possibly TRBD1 for D (5 bases). The length of the CDR3 is 14 residues. The germline gives CDR1 MDHEN, CDR2 SYDVKM. Trimming left V 7 bases short and J 3 bases short, with 16 bases between. CDR3 nucleotide sequence: TGTGCCAGCAAGGATAGGGGCAGACACTACGAGCAGTACTTC. Translating it yields CASKDRGRHYEQYF.

This clonotype was seen many times. This chain connects TRBV7-9 to TRBJ2-1, with D tentatively TRBD2 (6 bases). In germline, CDR1 is SEHNR, CDR2 FQNEAQ (reference sequence). This CDR3 contains 15 residues. The V gene lost 3 bases and the J gene lost 3 bases, with 12 bases spanning the gap. The CDR3 DNA is TGTGCCAGCAGCTTTATTACTAGCCGCTACAATGAGCAGTTCTTC. It codes for CASSFITSRYNEQFF.

This chain uses TRBV5-1 with TRBJ2-7, with D possibly matching TRBD1 (6 bases). Germline V lookup: CDR1 SGHRS, CDR2 YFSETQ. CDR3 length: 16 residues. Trimming removed 0 bases at V and 0 bases at J, with 13 bases between. The DNA of the CDR3 is TGCGCCAGCAGCTTGGAGACAGGCTATAGCTCCTACGAGCAGTACTTC. Amino acid sequence: CASSLETGYSSYEQYF.

This clonotype has only a few counts. V usage is TRBV9 and J usage is TRBJ1-2, with 7 nucleotides matching TRBD1. This CDR3 spans 11 amino acids. The junction had 6 bases not matched to a gene; V was cut back by 8 bases and J by 8 bases. Germline CDR1 is SGDLS and CDR2 is YYNGEE. CDR3 coding DNA: TGTGCCAGTGTAGGGGGCATCGGCTACACCTTC. Translating it yields CASVGGIGYTF. The variable domain in full, completed from reference TRBV9 and TRBJ1-2, reads DSGVTQTPKHLITATGQRVTLRCSPRSGDLSVYWYQQSLDQGLQFLIQYYNGEERAKGNILERFSAQQFPDLHSELNLSSLELGDSALYFCASVGGIGYTFGSGTRLTVV.

This clonotype showed up just a few times. The chain links TRBV9 to TRBJ2-7; 11 nucleotides line up with TRBD2. V shed 10 bases and J 2 bases; nucleotides not matched to a gene: 8. The CDR3 loop spans 14 amino acids. Germline CDR1 and CDR2: SGDLS and YYNGEE. The CDR3 bases are TGTGCCTCCTGCCCGGGACTAGCGGCCTACGAGCAGTACTTC. Protein sequence: CASCPGLAAYEQYF.